Below, 13 T cell receptor beta chains from the same sample are listed, as sequenced in a study of identical twins listed by TCRdb under 2016. The library was built by means of 5' RACE. TCRdb names Illumina HiSeq 2000 as the instrument used. The public reads were run again by TCRdb, first through fastp at Q25 and then through MiXCR, and only productive beta chains were kept. Under each unique CDR3 protein, matching rows form one entry showing the most common genes and DNA. This sample has 1.5 million to 2 million distinct CDR3 sequences in its table, and about 32% of those were observed once. Around 0.3% of the sample lies in the top ten. The specimen sequenced was cord blood. The source of these receptors is a newborn girl in good health.

This clonotype was recorded a few times. V gene TRBV5-1 combines with J gene TRBJ1-4, with 7 bases fitting TRBD1. J lost 6 bases, V lost 7 bases, and 9 bases had no gene match. The CDR3 is made up of 14 amino acids. Germline CDR1 SGHRS, CDR2 YFSETQ. The CDR3 bases are TGCGCCAGCCGGAACAGGGGCGGGGATGAAAAACTGTTTTTT. This codes for CASRNRGGDEKLFF.

This clonotype was found a few times. The genes are TRBV20-1 and TRBJ2-3, with D possibly being TRBD1 (5 bases). The length of the CDR3 is 12 residues. Germline CDR1 reads DFQATT; CDR2 reads SNEGSKA (reference sequence). V was cut by 1 base and J by 8 bases, with 10 bases left in between. For the CDR3, the DNA is TGCAGTGCTAGAGCCGGACAAAGTACGCAGTATTTT. Protein: CSARAGQSTQYF.

This clonotype was counted at least ten times. The V and J genes are TRBV12-3 or TRBV12-4 and TRBJ1-4; TRBD1 matches at 8 bases. CDR3 size: 14 residues. Trimming took 5 bases from V and 8 from J; bases not matched to a gene: 7. For the CDR3, the DNA is TGTGCCAGCAGTCGGACAGGGCCGAGAGAAAAACTGTTTTTT. It is translated as CASSRTGPREKLFF.

This clonotype has a handful of counts. The chain employs TRBV5-1 and TRBJ2-6; a possible D gene is TRBD1 (6 bases). The V and J ends lost 4 bases and 4 bases respectively, with 15 bases between them. Germline V gene data show CDR1 as SGHRS and CDR2 as YFSETQ. There are 16 residues in the CDR3. CDR3 sequence: CASSDSTGTGANVLTF. CDR3 nucleotide sequence: TGCGCCAGCAGCGATAGCACAGGGACCGGGGCCAACGTCCTGACTTTC.

This clonotype occurred many times. The V call is TRBV7-2, the J call TRBJ2-1, with TRBD2 matching over 10 bases. Germline CDR1 reads SGHTA; CDR2 reads FQGNSA. This CDR3 contains 16 residues. Losses at the gene ends were 5 bases for V and 2 bases for J; bases not matched to a gene: 6. The CDR3 region has the DNA TGTGCCAGCAGCCCACTAGCGGGGAGAACCTACAATGAGCAGTTCTTC. This encodes CASSPLAGRTYNEQFF.

Points on this clonotype: This probably arose from a read error, given a far larger clone one base away. The chain has TRBV5-1 and TRBJ2-1, with unresolved D. Germline-derived CDR1 and CDR2 are SGHRS and YFSETQ. The V end was cut by 0 bases, the J end by 6 bases, with 7 bases between. The CDR3 covers 13 residues. CDR3 nucleotides: TGCGCCAGCAGCTTGGAGGGTTGCAATGAGCAGTTCTTC. Protein: CASSLEGCNEQFF.

The CDR3 DNA reads TGTGCCAGCAGCGGGAGCCTAGCGGGCCACAATGAGCAGTTCTTC. Its translation is CASSGSLAGHNEQFF. The rearrangement uses TRBV5-4 and TRBJ2-1, with 8 bases aligning to TRBD2. The V segment lost 4 bases and the J segment 5 bases; nucleotides outside the gene matches: 8. Looked up from germline, CDR1 is SGHNT and CDR2 is YYREEE (reference sequence). CDR3 size: 15 residues.

Only a few counts were recorded for this clonotype. The CDR3 DNA reads as TGTGCCAGCAGTTTCCAGGGCCAGCGGGCCTACGAGCAGTACTTC. This translates into CASSFQGQRAYEQYF. This sequence joins TRBV27 and TRBJ2-7; TRBD2 might be the D (6 bases). V lost 3 bases and J 2 bases, leaving 14 bases between the germline ends. CDR3 size: 15 residues. Germline V gene data show CDR1 as MNHEY and CDR2 as SMNVEV (reference sequence).

The chain uses TRBV29-1 and TRBJ2-3, with 7 nucleotides matching TRBD1. Germline V gene data show CDR1 as SQVTM and CDR2 as ANQGSEA. V lost 4 bases to trimming and J lost 2 bases; unmatched junction nucleotides: 3. This CDR3 region has 13 residues. The CDR3 nucleotides read TGCAGCGTTGGAGGGGGCCTCACAGATACGCAGTATTTT. Translated: CSVGGGLTDTQYF.

This clonotype was seen a few times. V is TRBV7-9 and J is TRBJ1-2; D is perhaps TRBD1 (6 bases). Germline CDR1 reads SEHNR; CDR2 reads FQNEAQ (reference sequence). Trimming stripped 4 bases from V and 8 bases from J, with 11 bases between. This CDR3 region has 12 residues. The CDR3 protein is CASSSQGRGYTF. CDR3 in DNA: TGTGCCAGCAGCTCACAGGGTAGGGGCTACACCTTC.

This clonotype appeared many times. J is TRBJ2-5 and V is TRBV12-3 or TRBV12-4, with 7 positions matching TRBD2. With V trimmed by 3 bases and J by 2 bases, 3 bases remained unmatched. This CDR3 region has 14 residues. The CDR3 loop reads CASSFGGGQETQYF. CDR3 DNA: TGTGCCAGCAGTTTTGGGGGGGGGCAAGAGACCCAGTACTTC.

This rearrangement joins TRBV5-1 to TRBJ1-5; the D gene is possibly TRBD1 (5 bases). The CDR3 runs to 15 residues. V lost 1 base, J lost 5 bases, and 13 bases lay in between. Germline loops: CDR1 SGHRS, CDR2 YFSETQ. The DNA of the CDR3 is TGCGCCAGCAGCTTGTCCGGGGGAGCAGATCAGCCCCAGCATTTT. Residues: CASSLSGGADQPQHF.

The chain links TRBV28 to TRBJ1-6; D remains unclear. The germline V gene has CDR1 MDHEN and CDR2 SYDVKM. The CDR3 is made up of 12 amino acids. The germline V and J ends were trimmed by 5 bases and 10 bases, with 9 bases remaining between them. The CDR3, as DNA: TGTGCCAGCAGTCGAATAGGGTCACCCCTCCACTTT. Translating gives CASSRIGSPLHF.